A single sample is the source of the 8 T cell receptor beta chains below, sequenced in a study of control samples from healthy donors and cancer patients. Repertoires were generated with immunoSEQ multiplex PCR, while TCRdb's copy carries only in-frame clones and drops some. This sample carries about 49,000 clones, 70% to 90% of them seen once, and the ten largest clones take around 2.8%. What was sequenced was PBMCs. These receptors originate from a woman between 50 and 59 years old with lung cancer.

The chain is built from TRBV28 and TRBJ1-3; TRBD1 might be the D (5 bases). The germline V and J ends were trimmed by 5 bases and 7 bases, with 15 bases remaining between them. The CDR3 has 14 residues. The V gene's germline CDR1 is MDHEN and CDR2 SYDVKM. CDR3 in DNA: TGTGCCAGCAGTAGTTGGGACCCGCGGAACACCATATATTTT. The encoded protein is CASSSWDPRNTIYF. Full variable domain (rest looked up from reference TRBV28 and TRBJ1-3): DVKVTQSSRYLVKRTGEKVFLECVQDMDHENMFWYRQDPGLGLRLIYFSYDVKMKEKGDIPEGYSVSREKKERFSLILESASTNQTSMYLCASSSWDPRNTIYFGEGSWLTVV.

The chain links TRBV27 to TRBJ1-1; tentative D call: TRBD1 (5 bases). CDR1 MNHEY and CDR2 SMNVEV come from the germline V gene (reference sequence). The CDR3 length is 15 residues. The V end was cut by 0 bases, the J end by 4 bases, with 12 bases between. Here the CDR3 reads CASSLSERGGTEAFF. Here the CDR3 DNA reads TGTGCCAGCAGTTTATCCGAAAGGGGAGGCACTGAAGCTTTCTTT.

This clone has just a few counts. The CDR3 sequence is CSVVAAYGYTF. The CDR3 nucleotides read TGCAGCGTTGTCGCGGCCTATGGCTACACCTTC. The chain couples TRBV29-1 to TRBJ1-2, with D unresolved. Germline V CDR1 and CDR2: SQVTM, ANQGSEA. Trimming took off 4 bases at V and 4 bases at J, with 7 bases between the two ends. The CDR3 extends over 11 amino acids.

The chain uses TRBV27 and TRBJ1-2, with D perhaps matching TRBD1 (5 bases). Trimming stripped 4 bases from V and 6 bases from J, with 15 bases between. This CDR3 contains 14 residues. The V gene's germline CDR1 is MNHEY and CDR2 SMNVEV (reference sequence). CDR3 protein: CASSYDSHLNGYTF. Here the CDR3 DNA reads TGTGCCAGCAGTTACGACAGCCACTTAAATGGCTACACCTTC.

This chain uses TRBV11-2 with TRBJ1-1; perhaps TRBD1 as D (5 bases). V lost 0 bases and J lost 11, with 10 bases in between. CDR3 size: 12 residues. Germline assignment: CDR1 SGHAT and CDR2 FQNNGV. The DNA of the CDR3 is TGTGCCAGCAGCTTAGATAGGGACGAGGCTTTCTTT. Protein sequence: CASSLDRDEAFF.

V gene TRBV30 combines with J gene TRBJ1-5; D gene ambiguous. The CDR3 is 14 residues long. The V gene's germline CDR1 is GTSNPN and CDR2 SVGIG (reference sequence). Trimming took 0 bases from V and 5 from J, leaving 11 bases between them. CDR3 sequence (DNA): TGTGCCTGGAGTGTAGGCAGCGGATATCAGCCCCAGCATTTT. Translated: CAWSVGSGYQPQHF. Combining the CDR3 with reference TRBV30 and TRBJ1-5 gives the whole variable domain SQTIHQWPATLVQPVGSPLSLECTVEGTSNPNLYWYRQAAGRGLQLLFYSVGIGQISSEVPQNLSASRPQDRQFILSSKKLLLSDSGFYLCAWSVGSGYQPQHFGDGTRLSIL.

The chain uses TRBV3-1 (or the pseudogene TRBV3-2) and TRBJ1-6, with 8 bases fitting TRBD1. CDR1 LGHDT and CDR2 YNNKEL come from the germline V gene (reference sequence). J gave up 11 bases and V 3 bases, and 15 bases lay outside the gene matches. There are 17 residues in the CDR3. CDR3 residues: CASSQAILQGVGPPLHF. DNA for the CDR3: TGTGCCAGCAGCCAGGCGATCTTACAGGGGGTGGGTCCACCCCTCCACTTT.

J is TRBJ2-1 and V is TRBV28, with D perhaps TRBD2 (7 bases). This CDR3 contains 16 residues. Germline V lookup: CDR1 MDHEN, CDR2 SYDVKM. V dropped 5 bases and J dropped 10 bases, with 24 bases sitting between them. CDR3 amino acids: CASSPRGRGGAREQFF. The DNA for the CDR3 is TGTGCCAGCAGTCCCCGCGGTAGGGGGGGGGCCCGGGAGCAGTTCTTC.